This paragraph reports one TCR beta chain. The data stem from a study of blood T cell repertoires in COVID-19. Sequenced by immunoSEQ multiplex PCR; TCRdb stores in-frame clones only, minus some. This table holds 140,000 to 150,000 clones, 80% found once. Trimming removed 5 bases at V and 4 bases at J, with 12 bases between. The CDR3 length is 13 residues. The receptor was derived from a man between 60 and 75 years old with active or convalescent COVID-19. J is TRBJ2-7 and V is TRBV12-3 or TRBV12-4, with D hard to call. The material sequenced was peripheral blood. CDR3 protein: CASSRLSLYEQYF. The CDR3 region has the DNA TGTGCCAGCAGTCGACTGTCGTTGTACGAGCAGTACTTC.